Here is one TCR beta chain with its context. This entry is derived from a study of T cell responses to AZD1222 COVID-19 vaccine. Data came from immunoSEQ multiplex PCR; TCRdb stores just in-frame clones and leaves some out. This sample carries some 200,000 clones, 75% to 90% of them seen once, and the ten largest clones take around 6.4%. The sequence was obtained from an adult in good health. The sample consisted of peripheral blood, taken on day 0 of AZD1222 vaccination.

The CDR3 spells CASSSTGGPNQPQHF. The CDR3 region has the DNA TGTGCCAGCAGTTCGACAGGGGGCCCAAATCAGCCCCAGCATTTT. This sequence joins TRBV6-2 or TRBV6-3 and TRBJ1-5, with 10 nucleotides matching TRBD1. The CDR3 is 15 amino acids. J gave up 4 bases and V 4 bases, and 4 bases lay outside the gene matches. The V gene's germline CDR1 is MNHEY and CDR2 SVGEGT.